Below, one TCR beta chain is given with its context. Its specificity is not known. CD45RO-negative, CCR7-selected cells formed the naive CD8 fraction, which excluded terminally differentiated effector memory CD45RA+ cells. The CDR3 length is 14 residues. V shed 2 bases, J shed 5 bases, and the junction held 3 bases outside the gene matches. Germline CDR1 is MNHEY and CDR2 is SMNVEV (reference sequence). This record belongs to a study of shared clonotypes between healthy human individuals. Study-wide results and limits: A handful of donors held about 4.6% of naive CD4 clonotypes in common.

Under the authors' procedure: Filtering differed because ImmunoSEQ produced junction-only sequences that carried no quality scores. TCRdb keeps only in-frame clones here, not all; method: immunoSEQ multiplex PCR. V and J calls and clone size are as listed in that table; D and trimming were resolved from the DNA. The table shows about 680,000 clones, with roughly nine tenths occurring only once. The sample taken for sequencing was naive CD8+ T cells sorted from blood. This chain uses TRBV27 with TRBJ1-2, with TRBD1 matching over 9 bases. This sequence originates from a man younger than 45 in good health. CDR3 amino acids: CASSLGTGIYGYTF. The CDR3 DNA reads TGTGCCAGCAGTTTAGGGACAGGGATTTATGGCTACACCTTC.